Shown below are 27 T cell receptor beta chains from a single sample sequenced in a study of blood T cell repertoires in COVID-19. Sequencing was performed with immunoSEQ multiplex PCR; in TCRdb, only in-frame clones are kept and a portion is missing. The top ten clones hold approximately 15% of a sample with roughly 220,000 clones, about 91% of them seen once. The specimen was PBMCs or T cells enriched from blood (not recorded which). The receptors were gathered from a woman between 45 and 60 years old with acute COVID-19.

The chain uses TRBV5-5 and TRBJ2-3, with D maybe TRBD2 (6 bases). Deletions cut 5 bases from V and 4 bases from J, with 17 bases between. This CDR3 spans 15 amino acids. Germline CDR1 reads SGHKS; CDR2 reads YYEKEE (reference sequence). The CDR3 DNA reads TGTGCCAGCAGGCGGGACTCATGGGACCCAGATACGCAGTATTTT. Amino acids: CASRRDSWDPDTQYF.

The rearrangement uses TRBV7-9 and TRBJ2-1; 12 bases align to TRBD2. CDR3 length: 15 amino acids. Germline V gene lookup returns CDR1 SEHNR and CDR2 FQNEAQ (reference sequence). The V segment lost 1 base and the J segment 9 bases; nucleotides outside the gene matches: 4. The DNA of the CDR3 is TGTGCCAGCAGCTTAGGACTAGCGGGAGCAGGTGAGCAGTTCTTC. This translates into CASSLGLAGAGEQFF.

V and J are TRBV29-1 and TRBJ2-3, with 8 bases aligning to TRBD2. This CDR3 spans 12 amino acids. Looked up from germline, CDR1 is SQVTM and CDR2 is ANQGSEA. Trimming removed 8 bases from V and 1 base from J; junction bases left unmatched: 2. The CDR3 sequence: CSISGGTDTQYF. For the CDR3, the DNA is TGCAGCATTAGCGGGGGCACAGATACGCAGTATTTT.

The sample holds one count of this clone. This chain connects TRBV10-1 to TRBJ1-2, with a possible D match to TRBD1 (6 bases). The CDR3 spans 16 residues. Germline V gene lookup returns CDR1 WNHNN and CDR2 SYGVQD (reference sequence). The germline V and J ends were trimmed by 9 bases and 2 bases, with 22 bases remaining between them. CDR3 residues: CARVSGPGTTNYGYTF. For the CDR3, the DNA is TGCGCCAGAGTATCGGGGCCCGGGACAACCAACTATGGCTACACCTTC.

The chain links TRBV7-2 to TRBJ2-5, with 14 bases lining up with TRBD2. This CDR3 has 16 amino acids. Germline CDR1 reads SGHTA; CDR2 reads FQGNSA. Trimming took 6 bases from V and 5 from J; bases not matched to a gene: 8. In DNA form, the CDR3 reads TGTGCCAGCAGTTCGGGACTAGCGGGAGTGGCTGAGACCCAGTACTTC. Amino acids: CASSSGLAGVAETQYF.

The chain carries TRBV5-6 and TRBJ2-1; weak D call: TRBD1 (6 bases). Trimming left V 3 bases short and J 0 bases short, with 13 bases between. Germline V gives CDR1 SGHDT, CDR2 YYEEEE. The CDR3 spans 16 residues. CDR3 in DNA: TGTGCCAGCAGCTCTTACCAGGGGAGCTCCTACAATGAGCAGTTCTTC. This translates into CASSSYQGSSYNEQFF.

The rearrangement links TRBV29-1 to TRBJ1-5, with D possibly matching TRBD1 (6 bases). The CDR3 totals 13 residues. Germline lookup yields CDR1 SQVTM and CDR2 ANQGSEA. The ends were cut back, 6 bases at V and 5 bases at J, with 14 bases in the middle. The CDR3 loop reads CSVGGGLDQPQHF. In nucleotides, the CDR3 is TGCAGCGTGGGAGGGGGGCTTGATCAGCCCCAGCATTTT.

The chain couples TRBV7-2 to TRBJ2-1; 9 bases match TRBD1. Germline V gene data show CDR1 as SGHTA and CDR2 as FQGNSA. There are 15 residues in the CDR3. Unmatched junction bases numbered 6, after V lost 4 bases and J lost 5 bases. The CDR3 loop is CASSSRDRDHNEQFF. In DNA form, the CDR3 reads TGTGCCAGCAGCTCCCGGGACAGGGATCACAATGAGCAGTTCTTC.

This rearrangement joins TRBV27 to TRBJ2-2; D might be TRBD1 (5 bases). CDR3 length: 13 residues. V was pared by 3 bases and J by 5 bases, with 7 bases between. Looked up from germline, CDR1 is MNHEY and CDR2 is SMNVEV (reference sequence). CDR3 nucleotides: TGTGCCAGCAGTTTCCAGGGTACCGGGGAGCTGTTTTTT. Amino acid sequence: CASSFQGTGELFF.

The genes are TRBV18 and TRBJ2-7; D is undetermined. The CDR3 runs to 11 residues. V gave up 6 bases and J gave up 3 bases, with 6 bases separating them. Germline CDR1 and CDR2: KGHSH and LQKENI. The CDR3 DNA sequence: TGTGCCAGCTCGAGAGACTACGAGCAGTACTTC. Protein: CASSRDYEQYF.

This chain joins TRBV7-6 and TRBJ2-2; 7 nucleotides align to TRBD2. Trimming cost V 6 bases and J 0 bases; bases outside gene matches: 10. This CDR3 is built from 17 residues. CDR1 is SGHVS and CDR2 is FNYEAQ in the germline V gene. The CDR3 here is CASSYTLAETNTGELFF. The CDR3, as DNA: TGTGCCAGCAGTTACACGCTAGCGGAAACGAACACCGGGGAGCTGTTTTTT.

The gene calls are TRBV5-6 and TRBJ1-3; no definite D call. The germline V gene encodes CDR1 SGHDT and CDR2 YYEEEE. Trimming took 2 bases from V and 7 from J, leaving 13 bases between them. The CDR3 is 14 amino acids. The CDR3 nucleotides read TGTGCCAGCAGCTTTCGTACCGCCACTAACACCATATATTTT. This gives the protein CASSFRTATNTIYF.

This chain uses TRBV29-1 with TRBJ1-1; D call uncertain. This CDR3 spans 12 amino acids. Trimming cost V 3 bases and J 6 bases, with 11 bases left between them. CDR1 is SQVTM, CDR2 ANQGSEA, per germline. The CDR3 is CSVEGRAAEAFF. CDR3 nucleotides: TGCAGCGTTGAGGGGAGGGCCGCTGAAGCTTTCTTT.

The chain combines TRBV29-1 with TRBJ2-7; 9 nucleotides match TRBD1. J gave up 6 bases and V 6 bases, and 6 bases lay outside the gene matches. Germline V gene lookup returns CDR1 SQVTM and CDR2 ANQGSEA. The CDR3 contains 12 residues. The CDR3 here is CSVAGTGSEQYF. CDR3 sequence (DNA): TGCAGCGTCGCCGGGACAGGGTCCGAGCAGTACTTC.

In DNA, the CDR3 is TGTGCCAGCACCATTGTGAACACTGAAGCTTTCTTT. Translation gives CASTIVNTEAFF. The J gene is TRBJ1-1, the V gene TRBV6-5; D is ambiguous. Trimming stripped 7 bases from V and 0 bases from J, with 6 bases between. This CDR3 is built from 12 residues. Germline assignment: CDR1 MNHEY and CDR2 SVGAGI.

The gene calls are TRBV4-3 and TRBJ1-2; unclear D gene. This CDR3 spans 14 amino acids. The V end was cut by 1 base, the J end by 10 bases, with 16 bases between. Germline CDR1 and CDR2: LGHNA and YSLEER. Written as DNA, the CDR3 is TGCGCCAGCAGCCAAGGACGGATCTCTAGCGACTACACCTTC. Encoded protein: CASSQGRISSDYTF.

V usage is TRBV24-1 and J usage is TRBJ1-2, with a possible D match to TRBD1 (6 bases). Trimming removed 3 bases at V and 4 bases at J, with 17 bases between. Germline V gene sequence: CDR1 KGHDR, CDR2 SFDVKD. CDR3 length: 16 residues. The CDR3 protein is CATSDPRGGPLYGYTF. CDR3 DNA: TGTGCCACCAGTGATCCGAGGGGGGGTCCTCTCTATGGCTACACCTTC.

The CDR3 reads CASSSSGTGTYEQYF. CDR3 DNA: TGTGCCAGCAGCTCTTCCGGGACAGGAACCTACGAGCAGTACTTC. J is TRBJ2-7 and V is TRBV7-9, with TRBD1 identical over 8 bases. The V segment lost 4 bases and the J segment 2 bases; nucleotides outside the gene matches: 7. The CDR3 has 15 residues. Germline-derived CDR1 and CDR2 are SEHNR and FQNEAQ (reference sequence). Using reference TRBV7-9 and TRBJ2-7 for the parts outside the CDR3, the full variable domain is DTGVSQNPRHKITKRGQNVTFRCDPISEHNRLYWYRQTLGQGPEFLTYFQNEAQLEKSRLLSDRFSAERPKGSFSTLEIQRTEQGDSAMYLCASSSSGTGTYEQYFGPGTRLTVT.

This clone was detected only a few times. The V gene is TRBV28, the J gene TRBJ2-7; TRBD1 agrees at 7 bases. Trimming removed 3 bases from V and 3 bases from J; junction bases left unmatched: 2. This CDR3 spans 13 amino acids. Germline V gene data show CDR1 as MDHEN and CDR2 as SYDVKM. The CDR3 bases are TGTGCCAGCAGTTTCGGACAGGACTACGAGCAGTACTTC. The encoded protein is CASSFGQDYEQYF.

The chain is built from TRBV3-1 (or the pseudogene TRBV3-2) and TRBJ2-2, with 14 bases that match TRBD2. V lost 4 bases to trimming and J lost 1 base; unmatched junction nucleotides: 5. Germline V gene data show CDR1 as LGHDT and CDR2 as YNNKEL (reference sequence). The length of the CDR3 is 18 residues. The CDR3 here is CASSRGLAGVVNTGELFF. CDR3 sequence (DNA): TGTGCCAGCAGCCGGGGACTAGCGGGAGTAGTGAACACCGGGGAGCTGTTTTTT.

CDR3 loop: CASSTGQPNTEAFF. Written as DNA, the CDR3 is TGCGCCAGCAGCACGGGACAGCCGAACACTGAAGCTTTCTTT. The chain joins TRBV5-1 to TRBJ1-1, with 7 bases matching TRBD1. This CDR3 comprises 14 residues. V shed 4 bases and J 1 base; nucleotides not matched to a gene: 4. The V gene's germline CDR1 is SGHRS and CDR2 YFSETQ.

This chain connects TRBV5-1 to TRBJ2-5, with 11 bases fitting TRBD2. Germline-derived CDR1 and CDR2 are SGHRS and YFSETQ. The CDR3 runs 16 residues. With V trimmed by 3 bases and J by 5 bases, 9 bases remained unmatched. The CDR3 spells CASSSVLAGAGETQYF. In DNA, the CDR3 is TGCGCCAGCAGCTCCGTACTAGCGGGAGCTGGTGAGACCCAGTACTTC.

This clone appeared once. V gene TRBV5-5 combines with J gene TRBJ1-2; 9 bases line up with TRBD1. V dropped 3 bases and J dropped 4; count of bases not matched to a gene: 13. Looked up from germline, CDR1 is SGHKS and CDR2 is YYEKEE (reference sequence). The CDR3 length is 17 residues. The CDR3 reads CASSYAAPQGASYGYTF. CDR3 in DNA: TGTGCCAGCAGCTACGCGGCCCCACAGGGGGCATCCTATGGCTACACCTTC.

This clone was detected only a few times. This sample includes further DNA sequences coding for the same CDR3. The V and J genes are TRBV28 and TRBJ1-5; D possibly corresponds to TRBD1 (6 bases). The V and J ends lost 3 bases and 2 bases respectively, with 8 bases between them. CDR1 MDHEN and CDR2 SYDVKM come from the germline V gene. The CDR3 is made up of 14 amino acids. CDR3 sequence (DNA): TGTGCCAGCAGTTTCAGGGGTGGCAATCAGCCCCAGCATTTT. Residues: CASSFRGGNQPQHF.

The chain employs TRBV5-4 and TRBJ2-5; D may be TRBD1 (6 bases). The germline V gene encodes CDR1 SGHNT and CDR2 YYREEE (reference sequence). The CDR3 runs to 14 residues. Trimming removed 4 bases at V and 2 bases at J, with 12 bases between. The CDR3, as DNA: TGTGCCAGCAGCCTAAGGGACACTCAAGAGACCCAGTACTTC. It encodes CASSLRDTQETQYF.

In its sample, this clone was seen once. J is TRBJ2-2 and V is TRBV4-1; D is possibly TRBD1 (6 bases). CDR3 size: 13 residues. Germline values: CDR1 MGHRA, CDR2 YSYEKL. With 4 bases removed from V and 6 bases from J, the gap between germline ends came to 9 bases. The CDR3: CASSLRGAGELFF. CDR3 DNA: TGCGCCAGCAGCCTCAGGGGTGCCGGGGAGCTGTTTTTT.

CDR3 residues: CASSSWLGGAREKLFF. Here the CDR3 DNA reads TGCGCCAGCAGCTCTTGGCTAGGGGGGGCACGCGAAAAACTGTTTTTT. This sequence joins TRBV5-1 and TRBJ1-4, with D perhaps TRBD1 (6 bases). Germline V gene lookup returns CDR1 SGHRS and CDR2 YFSETQ. Deletions cut 3 bases from V and 8 bases from J, with 20 bases between. The CDR3 is 16 amino acids.